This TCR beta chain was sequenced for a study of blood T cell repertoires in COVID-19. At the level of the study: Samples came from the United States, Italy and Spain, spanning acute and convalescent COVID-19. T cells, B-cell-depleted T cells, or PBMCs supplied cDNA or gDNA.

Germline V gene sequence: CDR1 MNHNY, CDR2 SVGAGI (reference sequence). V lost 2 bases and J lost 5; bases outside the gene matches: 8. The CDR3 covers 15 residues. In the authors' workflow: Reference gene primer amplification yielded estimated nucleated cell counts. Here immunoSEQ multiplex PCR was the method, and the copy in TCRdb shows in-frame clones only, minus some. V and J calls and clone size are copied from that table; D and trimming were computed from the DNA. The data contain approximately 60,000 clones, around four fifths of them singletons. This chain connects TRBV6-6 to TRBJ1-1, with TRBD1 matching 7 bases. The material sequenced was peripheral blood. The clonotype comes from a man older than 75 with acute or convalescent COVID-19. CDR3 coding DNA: TGTGCCAGCAGTTACGGCGGACAGGTGGGAACTGAAGCTTTCTTT. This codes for CASSYGGQVGTEAFF.